This TCR beta chain was captured in a study of CD8+ T cells in alopecia areata. The study sorted pooled cutaneous lymph node cells by CD4, CD8alpha, NKG2D, NKG2ACE and other markers. CDR3 length: 14 residues. Trimming shortened V by 3 bases and J by 0 bases, and 8 bases separated the two germline ends. CDR1 is NSQYPW and CDR2 is LRSPGD in the germline V gene (reference sequence). This clone was picked up a small number of times. The antigen remains undetermined. Germline and genes here are mouse. The read ends 4 residues before the CDR3 terminus; that terminus is restored from the germline J gene. Extraction and reverse transcription of RNA yielded cDNA as the sequencing template. TCRdb keeps only in-frame clones here, not all; method: immunoSEQ multiplex PCR. The sample was found to contain approximately 280,000 clones, and every one recurs. Findings and limits, study-wide: Scalp sequencing also captures normal skin's resident alphabeta T cells. Higher clonality was seen in lesional scalp than in normal scalp, especially in alopecia totalis/universalis.

Sequencing was carried out using CD4+ T cells sorted from a lymph node. This receptor was taken from a C3H/HeJ mouse with alopecia areata. Mouse MHC haplotype: H2-k. The rearrangement joins TRBV1 to TRBJ1-1; TRBD1 might be the D (5 bases). CDR3 loop: CTCSAGHTNTEVFF. Incomplete CDR3 DNA: TGCACCTGCAGTGCTGGACACACAAACACA.